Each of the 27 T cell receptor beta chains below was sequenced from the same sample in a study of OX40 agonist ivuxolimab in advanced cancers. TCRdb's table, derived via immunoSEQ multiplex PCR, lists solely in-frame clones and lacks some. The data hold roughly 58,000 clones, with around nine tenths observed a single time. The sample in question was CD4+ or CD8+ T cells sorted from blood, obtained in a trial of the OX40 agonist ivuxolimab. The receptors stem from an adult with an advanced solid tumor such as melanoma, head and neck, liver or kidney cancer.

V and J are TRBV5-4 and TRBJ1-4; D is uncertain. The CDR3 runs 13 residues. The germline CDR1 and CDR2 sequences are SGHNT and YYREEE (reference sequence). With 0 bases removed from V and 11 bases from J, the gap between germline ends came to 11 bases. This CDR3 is CASSLGAAEKLFF. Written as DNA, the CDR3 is TGTGCCAGCAGCTTGGGGGCGGCAGAGAAACTGTTTTTT. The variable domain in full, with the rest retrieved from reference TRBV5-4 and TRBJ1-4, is ETGVTQSPTHLIKTRGQQVTLRCSSQSGHNTVSWYQQALGQGPQFIFQYYREEENGRGNFPPRFSGLQFPNYSSELNVNALELDDSALYLCASSLGAAEKLFFGSGTQLSVL.

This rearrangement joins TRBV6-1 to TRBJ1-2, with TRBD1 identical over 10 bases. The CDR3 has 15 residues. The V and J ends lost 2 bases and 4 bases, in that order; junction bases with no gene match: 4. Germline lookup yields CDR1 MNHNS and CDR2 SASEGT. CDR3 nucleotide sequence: TGTGCCAGCAGTGAATCTAGGACAGGGGGCTATGGCTACACCTTC. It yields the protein CASSESRTGGYGYTF.

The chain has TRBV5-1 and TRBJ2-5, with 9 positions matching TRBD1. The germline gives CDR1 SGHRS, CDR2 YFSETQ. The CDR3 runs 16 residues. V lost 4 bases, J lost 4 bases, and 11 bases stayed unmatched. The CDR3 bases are TGCGCCAGCAGCCCCGGACAGGGGTCTATCGGAGAGACCCAGTACTTC. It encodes CASSPGQGSIGETQYF.

The CDR3 sequence: CASSYQGESYNEQFF. CDR3 DNA sequence: TGTGCCAGCAGCTACCAGGGTGAGTCCTACAATGAGCAGTTCTTC. This chain links TRBV7-6 with TRBJ2-1; tentative D call: TRBD1 (5 bases). The germline CDR1 and CDR2 sequences are SGHVS and FNYEAQ. V was pared by 4 bases and J by 1 base, with 11 bases between. This CDR3 is 15 amino acids long.

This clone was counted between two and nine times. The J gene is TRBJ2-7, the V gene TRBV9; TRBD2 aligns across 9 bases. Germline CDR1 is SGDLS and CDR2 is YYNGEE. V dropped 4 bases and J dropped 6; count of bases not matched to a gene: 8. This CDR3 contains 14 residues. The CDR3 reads CASSRAAGGFEQYF. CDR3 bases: TGTGCCAGCAGCCGGGCAGCGGGAGGCTTCGAGCAGTACTTC.

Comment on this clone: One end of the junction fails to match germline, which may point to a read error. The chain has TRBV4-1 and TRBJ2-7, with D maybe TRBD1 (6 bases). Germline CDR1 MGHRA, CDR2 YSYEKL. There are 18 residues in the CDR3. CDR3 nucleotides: TGCGCCAGCAGCGAAGAGAATAGGTACAGGGCACTCAGGCGCGAGCAGTACTTC. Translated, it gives CASSEENRYRALRREQYF.

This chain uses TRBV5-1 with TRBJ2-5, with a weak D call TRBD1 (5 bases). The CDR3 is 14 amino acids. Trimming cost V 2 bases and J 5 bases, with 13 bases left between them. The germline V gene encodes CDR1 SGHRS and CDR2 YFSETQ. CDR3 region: CASSFSQGGETQYF. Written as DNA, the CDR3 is TGCGCCAGCAGCTTCTCCCAGGGTGGGGAGACCCAGTACTTC.

The CDR3 here is CASSIVRDIGKNIQYF. CDR3 nucleotide sequence: TGTGCCAGTAGTATAGTGAGGGACATTGGCAAAAACATTCAGTACTTC. The chain has TRBV19 and TRBJ2-4; TRBD1 might be the D (6 bases). V was shortened by 1 base and J by 3 bases, with 13 bases between the two germline ends. The CDR3 is 16 residues long. Germline V gene data show CDR1 as LNHDA and CDR2 as SQIVND (reference sequence). Supplemented by reference TRBV19 and TRBJ2-4, the full variable domain reads DGGITQSPKYLFRKEGQNVTLSCEQNLNHDAMYWYRQDPGQGLRLIYYSQIVNDFQKGDIAEGYSVSREKKESFPLTVTSAQKNPTAFYLCASSIVRDIGKNIQYFGAGTRLSVL.

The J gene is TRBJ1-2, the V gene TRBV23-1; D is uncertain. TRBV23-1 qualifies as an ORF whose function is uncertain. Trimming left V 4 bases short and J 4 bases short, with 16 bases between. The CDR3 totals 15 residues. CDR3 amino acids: CASSPSRTWRYGYTF. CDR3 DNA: TGCGCCAGCAGTCCGTCACGGACTTGGCGCTATGGCTACACCTTC.

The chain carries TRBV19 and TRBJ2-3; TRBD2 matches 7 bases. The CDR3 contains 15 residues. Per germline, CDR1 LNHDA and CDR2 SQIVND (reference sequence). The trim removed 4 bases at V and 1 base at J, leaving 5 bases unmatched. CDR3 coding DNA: TGTGCCAGTAGTAGAACTAGCGAGCGCACAGATACGCAGTATTTT. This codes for CASSRTSERTDTQYF.

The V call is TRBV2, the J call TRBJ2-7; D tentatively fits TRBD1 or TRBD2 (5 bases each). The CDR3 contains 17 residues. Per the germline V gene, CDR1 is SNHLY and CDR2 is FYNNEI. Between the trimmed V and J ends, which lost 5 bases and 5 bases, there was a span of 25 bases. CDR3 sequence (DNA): TGTGCCAGCAGTTTCCCCGATGGGACCATCAAAGGGGACGAGCAGTACTTC. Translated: CASSFPDGTIKGDEQYF.

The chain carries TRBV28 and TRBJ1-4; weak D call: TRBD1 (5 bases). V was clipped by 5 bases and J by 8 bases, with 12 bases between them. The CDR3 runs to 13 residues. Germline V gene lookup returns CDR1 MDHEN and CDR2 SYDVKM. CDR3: CASSLPGGEKLFF. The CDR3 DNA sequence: TGTGCCAGCAGTCTCCCGGGGGGAGAAAAACTGTTTTTT.

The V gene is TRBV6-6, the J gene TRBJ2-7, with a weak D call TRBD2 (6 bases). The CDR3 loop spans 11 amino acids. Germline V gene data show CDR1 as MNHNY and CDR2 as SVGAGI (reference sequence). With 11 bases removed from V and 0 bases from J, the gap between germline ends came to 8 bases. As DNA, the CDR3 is TGTGCCTCCGGGAGCTCCTACGAGCAGTACTTC. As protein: CASGSSYEQYF.

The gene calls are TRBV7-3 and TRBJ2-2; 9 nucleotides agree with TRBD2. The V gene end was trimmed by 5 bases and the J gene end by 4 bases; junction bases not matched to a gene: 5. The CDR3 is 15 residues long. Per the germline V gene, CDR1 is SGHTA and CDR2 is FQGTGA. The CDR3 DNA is TGTGCCAGCAGCCCGGGACTAGCACCCACCGGGGAGCTGTTTTTT. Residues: CASSPGLAPTGELFF.

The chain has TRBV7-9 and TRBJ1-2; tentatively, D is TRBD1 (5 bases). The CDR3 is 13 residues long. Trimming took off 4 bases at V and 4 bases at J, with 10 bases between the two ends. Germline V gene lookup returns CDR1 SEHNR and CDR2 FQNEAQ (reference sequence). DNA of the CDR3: TGTGCCAGCAGCTCCACAGGTACCTATGGCTACACCTTC. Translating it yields CASSSTGTYGYTF.

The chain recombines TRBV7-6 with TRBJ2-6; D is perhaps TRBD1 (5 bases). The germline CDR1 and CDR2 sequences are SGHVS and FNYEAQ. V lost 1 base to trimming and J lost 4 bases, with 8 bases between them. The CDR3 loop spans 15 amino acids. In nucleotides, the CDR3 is TGTGCCAGCAGCTTAGGGGGCTCCGGGGCCAACGTCCTGACTTTC. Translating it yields CASSLGGSGANVLTF. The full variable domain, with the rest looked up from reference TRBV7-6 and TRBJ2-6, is GAGVSQSPRYKVTKRGQDVALRCDPISGHVSLYWYRQALGQGPEFLTYFNYEAQQDKSGLPNDRFSAERPEGSISTLTIQRTEQRDSAMYRCASSLGGSGANVLTFGAGSRLTVL.

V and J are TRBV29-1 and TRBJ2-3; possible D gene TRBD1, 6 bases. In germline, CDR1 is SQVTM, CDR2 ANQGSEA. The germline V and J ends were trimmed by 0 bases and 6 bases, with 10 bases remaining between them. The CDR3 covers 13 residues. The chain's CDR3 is CSVEDQGFDTQYF. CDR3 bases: TGCAGCGTTGAAGATCAGGGGTTTGATACGCAGTATTTT.

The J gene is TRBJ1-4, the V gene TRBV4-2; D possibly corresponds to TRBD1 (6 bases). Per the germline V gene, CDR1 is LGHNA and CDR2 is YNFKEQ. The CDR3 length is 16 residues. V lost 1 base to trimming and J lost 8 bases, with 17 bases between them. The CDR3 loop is CASSQGGEGGKEKLFF. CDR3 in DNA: TGTGCCAGCAGCCAAGGTGGCGAGGGGGGTAAGGAAAAACTGTTTTTT.

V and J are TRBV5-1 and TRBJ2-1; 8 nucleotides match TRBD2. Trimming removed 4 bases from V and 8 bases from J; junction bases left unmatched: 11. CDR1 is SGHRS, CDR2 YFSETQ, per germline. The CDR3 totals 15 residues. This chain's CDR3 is CASSPLAGNADEQFF. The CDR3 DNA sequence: TGCGCCAGCAGCCCATTAGCGGGAAATGCTGATGAGCAGTTCTTC. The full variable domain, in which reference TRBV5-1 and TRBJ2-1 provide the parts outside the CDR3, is KAGVTQTPRYLIKTRGQQVTLSCSPISGHRSVSWYQQTPGQGLQFLFEYFSETQRNKGNFPGRFSGRQFSNSRSEMNVSTLELGDSALYLCASSPLAGNADEQFFGPGTRLTVL.

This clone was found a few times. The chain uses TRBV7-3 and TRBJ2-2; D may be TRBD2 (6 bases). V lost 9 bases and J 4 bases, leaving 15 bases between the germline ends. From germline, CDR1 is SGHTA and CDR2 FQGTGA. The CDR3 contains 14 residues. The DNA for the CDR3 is TGTGCCAGTGCGCGGGACCATTTCACCGGGGAGCTGTTTTTT. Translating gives CASARDHFTGELFF.

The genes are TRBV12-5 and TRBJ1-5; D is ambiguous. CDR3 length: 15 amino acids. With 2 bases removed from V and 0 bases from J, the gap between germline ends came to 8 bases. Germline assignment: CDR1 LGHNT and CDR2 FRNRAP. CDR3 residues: CASGLQGSSNQPQHF. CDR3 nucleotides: TGTGCTAGTGGTTTGCAAGGGAGTAGCAATCAGCCCCAGCATTTT.

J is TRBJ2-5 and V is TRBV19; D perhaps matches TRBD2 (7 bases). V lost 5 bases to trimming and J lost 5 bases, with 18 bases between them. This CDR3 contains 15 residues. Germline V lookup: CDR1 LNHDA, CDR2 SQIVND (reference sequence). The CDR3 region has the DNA TGTGCCAGTAGTCGTAGACGGGGGGCCTGGGAGACCCAGTACTTC. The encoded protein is CASSRRRGAWETQYF.

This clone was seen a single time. CDR3 sequence (DNA): TGTGCCAGCAGTTCCCATGACTGGGGTAACGGCTACACCTTC. Translation: CASSSHDWGNGYTF. The V call is TRBV28, the J call TRBJ1-2; D unclear. CDR3 length: 14 residues. Between the trimmed V and J ends, which lost 4 bases and 8 bases, there was a span of 17 bases. Germline assignment: CDR1 MDHEN and CDR2 SYDVKM.

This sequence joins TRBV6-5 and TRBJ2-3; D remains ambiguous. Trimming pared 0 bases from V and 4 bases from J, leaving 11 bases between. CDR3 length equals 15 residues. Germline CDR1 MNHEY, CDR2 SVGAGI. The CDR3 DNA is TGTGCCAGCAGTTACTCGGGCAGTAAGTCAGATACGCAGTATTTT. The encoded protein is CASSYSGSKSDTQYF.

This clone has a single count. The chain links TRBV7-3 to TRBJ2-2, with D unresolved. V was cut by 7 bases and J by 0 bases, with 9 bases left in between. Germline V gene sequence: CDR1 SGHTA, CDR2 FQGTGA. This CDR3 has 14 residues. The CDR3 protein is CASTLHPNTGELFF. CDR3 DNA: TGTGCCAGCACTCTGCATCCGAACACCGGGGAGCTGTTTTTT.

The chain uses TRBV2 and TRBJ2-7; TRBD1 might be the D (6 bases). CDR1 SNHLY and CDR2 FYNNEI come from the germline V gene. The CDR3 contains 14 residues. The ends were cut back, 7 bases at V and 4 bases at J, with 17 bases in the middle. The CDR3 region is CASKLQGSSYEQYF. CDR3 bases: TGTGCCAGCAAACTACAGGGTTCCTCTTACGAGCAGTACTTC.

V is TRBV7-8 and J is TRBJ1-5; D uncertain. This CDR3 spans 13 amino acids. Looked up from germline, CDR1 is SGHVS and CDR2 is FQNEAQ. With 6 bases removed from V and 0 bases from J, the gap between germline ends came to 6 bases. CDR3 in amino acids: CASSQYSNQPQHF. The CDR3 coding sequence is TGTGCCAGCAGTCAGTATAGCAATCAGCCCCAGCATTTT.